This T cell receptor beta chain was observed in a study of OX40 agonist ivuxolimab in advanced cancers. With baseline, cycle 4 day 1, and cycle 7 day 1 as timepoints, blood was sampled. CDR3 length: 12 amino acids. CDR1 is SEHNR, CDR2 FQNEAQ, per germline (reference sequence). Using immunoSEQ multiplex PCR, the repertoire was profiled, and TCRdb retains in-frame clones only, with some absent. The sample includes 53,000 or so clones, 75% to 90% of them seen just once. The study, taken as a whole, reports: The expanded peripheral T cells' antigen specificity was not determined. It was also the case that some nonresponders had low normalized T-cell clonal expansion.

To note about this clone: The antigen is not known.

This specimen was CD4+ or CD8+ T cells sorted from blood, taken in a trial of the OX40 agonist ivuxolimab. This chain joins TRBV7-9 and TRBJ2-5; D ambiguous. The DNA matches TRBJ2-7 better at its end, which makes the J call doubtful. This TCR was recovered from an adult with an advanced solid tumor such as melanoma, head and neck, liver or kidney cancer. The CDR3 DNA reads TGTGCCAGCAGCTTAATGTACGCCGAGCAGTACTTC. Translated, it gives CASSLMYAEQYF.